One sample yielded the 10 T cell receptor beta chains listed below, sequenced in a study of T cell responses to AZD1222 COVID-19 vaccine. Method: immunoSEQ multiplex PCR; TCRdb's copy keeps in-frame clones and lacks some. The data contain about 59,000 clones, 70% to 85% of them singletons. This specimen consisted of peripheral blood, obtained on day 0 of AZD1222 vaccination. The source of these receptors is an adult in good health.

The chain joins TRBV29-1 to TRBJ1-1; D is unclear. Germline-derived CDR1 and CDR2 are SQVTM and ANQGSEA. V lost 4 bases, J lost 5 bases, and 17 bases lay in between. The CDR3 is made up of 14 amino acids. The CDR3, as DNA: TGCAGCGTTGTCGAACCCAGAGGCGTGACTGAAGCTTTCTTT. Encoded protein: CSVVEPRGVTEAFF.

The chain carries TRBV11-2 and TRBJ2-5; tentative D call: TRBD1 (5 bases). CDR3 length equals 16 residues. Trimming left V 0 bases short and J 3 bases short, with 14 bases between. Germline-derived CDR1 and CDR2 are SGHAT and FQNNGV. The chain's CDR3 is CASSLDPQGVEETQYF. The CDR3 DNA follows: TGTGCCAGCAGCTTAGATCCCCAGGGTGTGGAAGAGACCCAGTACTTC.

The chain recombines TRBV10-3 with TRBJ2-1, with 15 bases fitting TRBD2. The CDR3 totals 17 residues. V dropped 0 bases and J dropped 6; count of bases not matched to a gene: 3. From germline, CDR1 is ENHRY and CDR2 SYGVKD. Written as DNA, the CDR3 is TGTGCCATCAGTGAGTCCAAGGGACTAGCGGGAGGCAATGAGCAGTTCTTC. Its translation: CAISESKGLAGGNEQFF.

This sequence joins TRBV5-4 and TRBJ2-1, with TRBD2 matching 9 bases. The CDR3 runs 15 residues. The J segment lost 8 bases and the V segment lost 4 bases, leaving 10 bases of the junction unmatched. CDR1 SGHNT and CDR2 YYREEE come from the germline V gene (reference sequence). CDR3 residues: CASSPSGDLRDEQFF. The CDR3 nucleotides are TGTGCCAGCAGCCCTAGCGGGGACCTTCGGGATGAGCAGTTCTTC.

The J gene is TRBJ2-6, the V gene TRBV5-1; D not resolved. Germline-derived CDR1 and CDR2 are SGHRS and YFSETQ. The CDR3 is 15 residues long. The ends were cut back, 2 bases at V and 4 bases at J, with 10 bases in the middle. CDR3 protein: CASSFEGYGANVLTF. CDR3 nucleotide sequence: TGCGCCAGCAGCTTCGAAGGCTACGGGGCCAACGTCCTGACTTTC.

This chain uses TRBV18 with TRBJ1-5; the D is unclear. This CDR3 region has 14 residues. Germline V gene sequence: CDR1 KGHSH, CDR2 LQKENI. V was pared by 3 bases and J by 7 bases, with 13 bases between. The CDR3 DNA sequence: TGTGCCAGCTCACCCATTCCGGGAGAACAGCCCCAGCATTTT. It yields the protein CASSPIPGEQPQHF.

The V gene is TRBV4-1, the J gene TRBJ1-6, with D unclear. CDR3 length: 18 residues. V was pared by 0 bases and J by 0 bases, with 12 bases between. Germline V gene sequence: CDR1 MGHRA, CDR2 YSYEKL. CDR3 sequence (DNA): TGCGCCAGCAGCCAAGAACTACAGCCAAGCTCCTATAATTCACCCCTCCACTTT. It translates to CASSQELQPSSYNSPLHF.

The CDR3 DNA sequence: TGTGCCAGCAGTGACTCCAACAGGGGGAGCGGCTACACCTTC. Its translation is CASSDSNRGSGYTF. The chain links TRBV6-4 to TRBJ1-2, with 8 bases that match TRBD1. With V trimmed by 0 bases and J by 8 bases, 5 bases remained unmatched. Germline V gene lookup returns CDR1 MRHNA and CDR2 SNTAGT. The CDR3 contains 14 residues.

This chain joins TRBV27 and TRBJ2-4; possible D gene TRBD2, 5 bases. CDR3 length equals 13 residues. The ends were cut back, 10 bases at V and 3 bases at J, with 13 bases in the middle. Germline V gene sequence: CDR1 MNHEY, CDR2 SMNVEV (reference sequence). The CDR3 DNA follows: TGTGCCACCATGGACTTCGGCAAAAACATTCAGTACTTC. This encodes CATMDFGKNIQYF.

The chain is built from TRBV28 and TRBJ2-1; 11 bases map to TRBD2. CDR3 length: 16 amino acids. V was pared by 3 bases and J by 7 bases, with 8 bases of the junction left unmatched. From germline, CDR1 is MDHEN and CDR2 SYDVKM. CDR3 loop: CASSFVGLAGGNEQFF. Here the CDR3 DNA reads TGTGCCAGCAGTTTCGTTGGGCTAGCGGGAGGAAATGAGCAGTTCTTC. Supplemented by reference TRBV28 and TRBJ2-1, the full variable domain reads DVKVTQSSRYLVKRTGEKVFLECVQDMDHENMFWYRQDPGLGLRLIYFSYDVKMKEKGDIPEGYSVSREKKERFSLILESASTNQTSMYLCASSFVGLAGGNEQFFGPGTRLTVL.